This T cell receptor beta chain comes out of a study of technical replicates of blood from a handful of donors. This table comes from immunoSEQ multiplex PCR, and its TCRdb copy is limited to in-frame clones, with some not included. The sample records over 55,000 clones, approximately 83% being singletons. The specimen sequenced was PBMCs. This clonotype originated in a human donor in good health. Some clones in this sample may be carry-over from other donors' samples.

CDR3 in DNA: TGTGCCAGCAGCACTGGACAGGGAAACTATGGCTACACCTTC. Translated: CASSTGQGNYGYTF. The V gene is TRBV9, the J gene TRBJ1-2; TRBD1 matches at 8 bases. In germline, CDR1 is SGDLS, CDR2 YYNGEE. V gave up 4 bases and J gave up 2 bases; unmatched junction bases: 4. The CDR3 sequence is 14 residues long.